The next 25 T cell receptor beta chains were all read from a single sample in a study of metastatic and nonmetastatic thyroid tumors. Thyroid surgery was preceded by no treatment in any patient. TCRdb used MiXCR to call clones anew from the PCR reads. The table records about 21,000 clones, roughly 15% of them present only once. What was sequenced was tumor tissue. The receptors were gathered from a female donor with papillary thyroid cancer or a benign thyroid nodule (not recorded which). Some clones in this sample may be carry-over from other donors' samples.

By sample share, this clone is medium-sized. The gene calls are TRBV25-1 and TRBJ1-1; D is undetermined. CDR1 is MGHDK and CDR2 is SYGVNS in the germline V gene. V was trimmed by 1 base and J by 4 bases, leaving 13 bases between them. CDR3 length: 15 residues. The CDR3 DNA is TGTGCCAGCAGTGAATTGGCACTAGGAGGCACTGAAGCTTTCTTT. Protein product: CASSELALGGTEAFF.

CDR3 sequence: CASSESARDYEQYF. The CDR3 DNA reads TGTGCCAGCAGTGAGTCCGCCAGGGACTACGAGCAGTACTTC. The chain recombines TRBV6-1 with TRBJ2-7, with D tentatively TRBD1 (5 bases). V lost 3 bases to trimming and J lost 3 bases, with 12 bases between them. Looked up from germline, CDR1 is MNHNS and CDR2 is SASEGT. The CDR3 runs to 14 residues.

Many counts were recorded for this clone. The genes are TRBV10-3 and TRBJ2-7; 7 bases are shared with TRBD1. Germline values: CDR1 ENHRY, CDR2 SYGVKD. Trimming took 6 bases from V and 3 from J; bases not matched to a gene: 8. The CDR3 runs 14 residues. CDR3 residues: CAIRTGTDFYEQYF. CDR3 DNA sequence: TGTGCCATCAGAACCGGGACAGACTTCTACGAGCAGTACTTC.

This clone was seen repeatedly, ten times or more. The V gene is TRBV7-3, the J gene TRBJ2-1; TRBD2 aligns across 7 bases. This CDR3 is built from 18 residues. Looked up from germline, CDR1 is SGHTA and CDR2 is FQGTGA. Trimming removed 1 base from V and 5 bases from J; junction bases left unmatched: 14. CDR3 sequence: CASSLIGGGLSKDNEQFF. The CDR3 nucleotides read TGTGCCAGCAGCTTAATCGGCGGGGGACTTTCAAAGGACAATGAGCAGTTCTTC.

Many counts were recorded for this clone. A much larger clone differs from this one at a single base, so this may be a read error. This chain joins TRBV12-3 or TRBV12-4 and TRBJ2-5; no reliable D call. This CDR3 has 15 residues. The CDR3 region has the DNA TGTGTCAGCAGTTTAGGGCTAGTGCCCCAAGAGACCCAGTACTTC. It encodes CVSSLGLVPQETQYF.

About this clone: A read error may explain this, as a much larger clone is one base away. Other DNA sequences in the sample encode the same CDR3. The chain couples TRBV9 to TRBJ1-5; 8 bases are shared with TRBD1. Per the germline V gene, CDR1 is SGDLS and CDR2 is YYNGEE. The CDR3 loop spans 14 amino acids. V dropped 0 bases and J dropped 6; count of bases not matched to a gene: 2. CDR3 loop: CASSVGQGAQPQHF. The CDR3 region has the DNA TGTGCCAGCAGCGTAGGCCAGGGGGCTCAGCCCCAGCATTTT.

Worth noting for this clone: One base away lies a much larger clone, so this may be a sequencing read error. CDR3 protein: CASIRKVKDTEAFF. As DNA, the CDR3 is TGTGCCAGCATCCGGAAGGTTAAGGACACTGAAGCTTTCTTT. The V gene is TRBV7-9, the J gene TRBJ1-1; D ambiguous. V lost 7 bases to trimming and J lost 3 bases, with 15 bases between them. The germline CDR1 and CDR2 sequences are SEHNR and FQNEAQ (reference sequence). This CDR3 is built from 14 residues.

By sample share, this clone is medium-sized. The V gene is TRBV9, the J gene TRBJ1-3, with D unresolved. The CDR3 spans 17 residues. V was cut by 4 bases and J by 0 bases, with 17 bases left in between. From germline, CDR1 is SGDLS and CDR2 YYNGEE. CDR3 protein: CASSPRTTLHSGNTIYF. The DNA for the CDR3 is TGTGCCAGCAGCCCGCGAACTACATTACACTCTGGAAACACCATATATTTT.

This clone appeared many times. The rearrangement links TRBV2 to TRBJ1-2; D gene ambiguous. V lost 8 bases to trimming and J lost 2 bases, with 9 bases between them. The CDR3 extends over 12 amino acids. CDR1 is SNHLY, CDR2 FYNNEI, per germline. CDR3 protein: CASSAANYGYTF. The CDR3 nucleotides read TGTGCCAGCTCCGCGGCCAACTATGGCTACACCTTC.

Many counts were recorded for this clone. CDR3 sequence reads: CASSLELLGDNEQFF. The CDR3 DNA follows: TGCGCCAGCAGCTTGGAACTCCTGGGAGACAATGAGCAGTTCTTC. The chain is built from TRBV5-1 and TRBJ2-1; a weak D match, TRBD2 (5 bases). V lost 0 bases and J 5 bases, leaving 12 bases between the germline ends. Germline loops: CDR1 SGHRS, CDR2 YFSETQ. There are 15 residues in the CDR3.

At least ten counts were recorded for this clone. This sequence joins TRBV4-1 and TRBJ1-6, with 9 bases matching TRBD1. This CDR3 is 18 amino acids long. J was trimmed by 1 base and V by 1 base; bases with no gene match: 5. The germline CDR1 and CDR2 sequences are MGHRA and YSYEKL. The CDR3 DNA reads TGCGCCAGCAGCCAAGCGGACAGGGGTATATCCTATAATTCACCCCTCCACTTT. It specifies CASSQADRGISYNSPLHF.

The table lists this clone with many counts. The chain employs TRBV7-9 and TRBJ2-2, with D unresolved. The germline V and J ends were trimmed by 10 bases and 0 bases, with 15 bases remaining between them. Germline CDR1 reads SEHNR; CDR2 reads FQNEAQ (reference sequence). The CDR3 has 15 amino acids. CDR3 nucleotide sequence: TGTGCCATCCTTAAAAGGGCAACGAACACCGGGGAGCTGTTTTTT. Translating it yields CAILKRATNTGELFF.

Ten or more counts support this clone. This chain links TRBV28 with TRBJ2-2; TRBD1 aligns across 7 bases. CDR3 length equals 15 residues. Germline V gene sequence: CDR1 MDHEN, CDR2 SYDVKM. Trimming took 3 bases from V and 1 from J; bases not matched to a gene: 2. CDR3 coding DNA: TGTGCCAGCAGTTTTGGGGACAGGAACACCGGGGAGCTGTTTTTT. Its translation: CASSFGDRNTGELFF. The full variable domain, completed using reference TRBV28 and TRBJ2-2, is DVKVTQSSRYLVKRTGEKVFLECVQDMDHENMFWYRQDPGLGLRLIYFSYDVKMKEKGDIPEGYSVSREKKERFSLILESASTNQTSMYLCASSFGDRNTGELFFGEGSRLTVL.

CDR3 DNA: TGTGCCAGCAGCTTAGCGACAGGAGCCCCCCGAGATACGCAGTATTTT. It encodes CASSLATGAPRDTQYF. The chain couples TRBV7-2 to TRBJ2-3, with D maybe TRBD1 (6 bases). The CDR3 totals 16 residues. CDR1 is SGHTA and CDR2 is FQGNSA in the germline V gene. V was trimmed by 0 bases and J by 5 bases, leaving 15 bases between them. Full variable domain (remainder filled in from reference TRBV7-2 and TRBJ2-3): GAGVSQSPSNKVTEKGKDVELRCDPISGHTALYWYRQSLGQGLEFLIYFQGNSAPDKSGLPSDRFSAERTGGSVSTLTIQRTQQEDSAVYLCASSLATGAPRDTQYFGPGTRLTVL.

The rearrangement joins TRBV6-5 to TRBJ2-7; perhaps D is TRBD1 or TRBD2 (5 bases each). CDR3 length: 14 residues. Germline CDR1 reads MNHEY; CDR2 reads SVGAGI. Trimming pared 2 bases from V and 1 base from J, leaving 9 bases between. CDR3 bases: TGTGCCAGCAGTTACCTTGAGGGGTCCTACGAGCAGTACTTC. Translated, it gives CASSYLEGSYEQYF.

This clone was picked up one time. A much larger clone differs by one base, so this may be a read error. The chain carries TRBV20-1 and TRBJ2-3; 10 positions match TRBD2. The CDR3 contains 14 residues. Germline V gene sequence: CDR1 DFQATT, CDR2 SNEGSKA (reference sequence). V lost 7 bases, J lost 7 bases, and 11 bases stayed unmatched. DNA of the CDR3: TGCAGTGAACCGCCAAGCGGGGGGGCTCATACGCAGTATTTT. It encodes CSEPPSGGAHTQYF.

This clone came up many times. This rearrangement joins TRBV7-8 to TRBJ2-7, with 8 nucleotides matching TRBD1. The V segment lost 1 base and the J segment 6 bases; nucleotides outside the gene matches: 2. The CDR3 is made up of 13 amino acids. The germline V gene encodes CDR1 SGHVS and CDR2 FQNEAQ. The CDR3 nucleotides read TGTGCCAGCAGCTTAGGGACAGGGACCGAGCAGTACTTC. Protein product: CASSLGTGTEQYF.

This clone was counted ten times or more. The chain joins TRBV6-2 or TRBV6-3 to TRBJ1-1; D not resolved. CDR3 length: 12 amino acids. Germline V gene sequence: CDR1 MNHEY, CDR2 SVGEGT. Trimming left V 6 bases short and J 8 bases short, with 13 bases between. CDR3 bases: TGTGCCAGCAGCCATGGAGGAGGGGAAGCTTTCTTT. It translates to CASSHGGGEAFF.

This clone was found many times. The genes are TRBV5-1 and TRBJ2-3, with D maybe TRBD1 (5 bases). Trimming pared 7 bases from V and 5 bases from J, leaving 20 bases between. CDR1 SGHRS and CDR2 YFSETQ come from the germline V gene. The CDR3 loop spans 15 amino acids. The CDR3 DNA reads as TGCGCCAGCTCAGCACCTAGGGTTCAGGGAGATACGCAGTATTTT. Translated, it gives CASSAPRVQGDTQYF.

This clone was recorded at least ten times. CDR3 bases: TGTGCCAGCGGACGACTAGCGGGAGGTCGCGAGCAGTACTTC. Its protein is CASGRLAGGREQYF. This chain connects TRBV7-2 to TRBJ2-7, with 13 positions matching TRBD2. This CDR3 is 14 amino acids long. The J segment lost 6 bases and the V segment lost 8 bases, leaving 7 bases of the junction unmatched. Germline V CDR1 and CDR2: SGHTA, FQGNSA.

In its sample, this clone was seen many times. V gene TRBV27 combines with J gene TRBJ1-2; tentative D call: TRBD1 (5 bases). This CDR3 is 14 amino acids long. Germline CDR1 reads MNHEY; CDR2 reads SMNVEV (reference sequence). V was trimmed by 3 bases and J by 0 bases, leaving 8 bases between them. The DNA of the CDR3 is TGTGCCAGCAGTTTCGGGGGGGCTAACTATGGCTACACCTTC. Translating gives CASSFGGANYGYTF.

The rearrangement joins TRBV6-5 to TRBJ2-7; D unclear. Deletions cut 2 bases from V and 0 bases from J, with 8 bases between. The germline CDR1 and CDR2 sequences are MNHEY and SVGAGI. CDR3 length equals 14 residues. The CDR3 DNA reads TGTGCCAGCAGTTACACCCGCAGCTCCTACGAGCAGTACTTC. The encoded protein is CASSYTRSSYEQYF.

The chain is built from TRBV20-1 and TRBJ1-1; weak D call: TRBD1 (5 bases). The ends were cut back, 7 bases at V and 2 bases at J, with 23 bases in the middle. This CDR3 region has 16 residues. Germline assignment: CDR1 DFQATT and CDR2 SNEGSKA (reference sequence). CDR3 residues: CSGSGTKKGINTEAFF. In DNA form, the CDR3 reads TGCAGTGGATCCGGGACGAAAAAAGGTATTAACACTGAAGCTTTCTTT.

This clone was found many times. The genes are TRBV9 and TRBJ2-7; D not resolved. Germline-derived CDR1 and CDR2 are SGDLS and YYNGEE. The CDR3 is 14 amino acids. The germline V and J ends were trimmed by 0 bases and 6 bases, with 13 bases remaining between them. This CDR3 is CASSVEVTWTEQYF. The CDR3 region has the DNA TGTGCCAGCAGCGTAGAGGTGACGTGGACCGAGCAGTACTTC. The full variable domain, completed using reference TRBV9 and TRBJ2-7, is DSGVTQTPKHLITATGQRVTLRCSPRSGDLSVYWYQQSLDQGLQFLIQYYNGEERAKGNILERFSAQQFPDLHSELNLSSLELGDSALYFCASSVEVTWTEQYFGPGTRLTVT.

The CDR3 nucleotides read TGTGCCAGCACCTCGACAGGGCGCGGCGGGGAGCTGTTTTTT. Its protein product is CASTSTGRGGELFF. V is TRBV12-3 or TRBV12-4 and J is TRBJ2-2, with 7 bases aligning to TRBD1. The CDR3 covers 14 residues. Trimming took 7 bases from V and 7 from J; bases not matched to a gene: 9.